These 24 T cell receptor beta chains were sequenced from one sample in a study of blood T cell repertoires in COVID-19 (dated by TCRdb to 2018 to 2020). Libraries were built with the immunoSEQ multiplex PCR assay. Here the immuneACCESS table is served through TCRdb, limited to in-frame sequences with V and J called. Missing clones are a known gap in these copies; in checked studies unresolved V genes cover under half, and the rest lacks a known reason. For this sample there are under 150,000 clones; over 75% appear just once. Roughly 3.7% of the sample goes to the ten largest clones. The specimen sequenced was PBMCs or T cells enriched from blood (not recorded which). These receptor sequences come from a man aged 50 or older in a cohort exposed to, infected with or recovered from COVID-19 (not recorded which).

This clone has just one count. This sequence joins TRBV7-9 and TRBJ2-5; D gene unclear. Trimming stripped 6 bases from V and 1 base from J, with 18 bases between. Germline CDR1 SEHNR, CDR2 FQNEAQ (reference sequence). The CDR3 consists of 16 residues. The CDR3 protein is CASSYTSRMSQETQYF. The CDR3 nucleotides are TGTGCCAGCAGTTACACCTCACGAATGTCCCAAGAGACCCAGTACTTC.

In regard to this clone: The germline gene is not matched at one end of the junction; a read error may be the cause. The chain has TRBV6-5 and TRBJ1-2; 7 bases line up with TRBD1. This CDR3 is 13 amino acids long. Germline assignment: CDR1 MNHEY and CDR2 SVGAGI. The CDR3 is CASSYYSTGTEDF. CDR3 in DNA: TGTGCCAGCAGTTACTACTCCACCGGGACAGAGGATTTC.

This chain joins TRBV5-4 and TRBJ2-3; D not resolved. The germline CDR1 and CDR2 sequences are SGHNT and YYREEE (reference sequence). Trimming stripped 4 bases from V and 4 bases from J, with 7 bases between. The CDR3 runs to 12 residues. This CDR3 reads CASSASADTQYF. DNA of the CDR3: TGTGCCAGCAGCGCCTCGGCAGATACGCAGTATTTT.

The gene calls are TRBV5-1 and TRBJ1-2; 11 bases match TRBD1. The J segment lost 4 bases and the V segment lost 3 bases, leaving 5 bases of the junction unmatched. The CDR3 sequence is 15 residues long. CDR1 is SGHRS, CDR2 YFSETQ, per germline. For the CDR3, the DNA is TGCGCCAGCAGCTCGGGACAGGGGGGCCTCTATGGCTACACCTTC. Encoded protein: CASSSGQGGLYGYTF.

The chain has TRBV6-2 or TRBV6-3 and TRBJ2-3, with 11 positions matching TRBD2. The ends lost 4 bases at V and 6 bases at J; junction bases unmatched: 6. CDR3 size: 15 residues. CDR1 MNHEY and CDR2 SVGEGT come from the germline V gene. This CDR3 reads CASSFSGGASDTQYF. The CDR3 nucleotides are TGTGCCAGCAGTTTTAGCGGGGGGGCCTCGGATACGCAGTATTTT.

The V and J genes are TRBV6-2 or TRBV6-3 and TRBJ2-1; D unresolved. V was cut by 0 bases and J by 8 bases, with 2 bases left in between. The CDR3 loop spans 11 amino acids. From germline, CDR1 is MNHEY and CDR2 SVGEGT. This CDR3 is CASSYSYEQFF. CDR3 nucleotide sequence: TGTGCCAGCAGTTACTCCTATGAGCAGTTCTTC.

This rearrangement joins TRBV3-1 (or the pseudogene TRBV3-2) to TRBJ1-3; D possibly corresponds to TRBD1 (5 bases). Trimming removed 4 bases at V and 2 bases at J, with 9 bases between. The CDR3 is 14 amino acids. Germline assignment: CDR1 LGHDT and CDR2 YNNKEL (reference sequence). Here the CDR3 DNA reads TGTGCCAGCAGCCTATCAGGGACTGGAAACACCATATATTTT. Translation gives CASSLSGTGNTIYF.

This clone was counted a single time. CDR3 sequence (DNA): TGTGCCAGCAGTAGGGGGTCCCGAGAGACCCAGTACTTC. Translating gives CASSRGSRETQYF. This chain connects TRBV14 to TRBJ2-5, with a tentative D call TRBD1 (6 bases). V was cut by 6 bases and J by 4 bases, with 12 bases left in between. CDR3 size: 13 residues. Germline V lookup: CDR1 SGHDN, CDR2 FVKESK.

This chain joins TRBV7-9 and TRBJ2-5; D is undetermined. CDR3 size: 14 residues. Germline values: CDR1 SEHNR, CDR2 FQNEAQ (reference sequence). V was shortened by 1 base and J by 5 bases, with 11 bases between the two germline ends. The CDR3 DNA sequence: TGTGCCAGCAGCTTAGTGGCCGTGTGGGAGACCCAGTACTTC. Amino acid sequence: CASSLVAVWETQYF. The full variable domain, completed using reference TRBV7-9 and TRBJ2-5, is DTGVSQNPRHKITKRGQNVTFRCDPISEHNRLYWYRQTLGQGPEFLTYFQNEAQLEKSRLLSDRFSAERPKGSFSTLEIQRTEQGDSAMYLCASSLVAVWETQYFGPGTRLLVL.

The CDR3, as DNA: TGTGCCAGCAGTGTCAAGACTAGCGGGATCCACTACGAGCAGTACTTC. Translated: CASSVKTSGIHYEQYF. The chain joins TRBV27 to TRBJ2-7, with 11 bases lining up with TRBD2. The CDR3 has 16 residues. J was trimmed by 3 bases and V by 5 bases; bases with no gene match: 9. Looked up from germline, CDR1 is MNHEY and CDR2 is SMNVEV (reference sequence).

The chain's CDR3 is CASSFLAGDEQYF. CDR3 DNA: TGCGCCAGCAGCTTCCTAGCGGGAGACGAGCAGTACTTC. The chain joins TRBV5-1 to TRBJ2-7; 10 bases line up with TRBD2. Germline V gives CDR1 SGHRS, CDR2 YFSETQ. The CDR3 is 13 residues long. Unmatched junction bases numbered 1, after V lost 2 bases and J lost 5 bases.

V is TRBV4-3 and J is TRBJ1-5; D call uncertain. Germline loops: CDR1 LGHNA, CDR2 YSLEER. Trimming pared 1 base from V and 3 bases from J, leaving 10 bases between. The CDR3 is made up of 15 amino acids. The CDR3 DNA sequence: TGCGCCAGCAGCCAAGCCCCAGGTGTCAATCAGCCCCAGCATTTT. This sequence encodes CASSQAPGVNQPQHF.

This clone was observed a handful of times. The chain has TRBV11-2 and TRBJ2-2, with a possible D match to TRBD2 (6 bases). The CDR3 extends over 14 amino acids. Germline V gene lookup returns CDR1 SGHAT and CDR2 FQNNGV. The V end was cut by 7 bases, the J end by 8 bases, with 17 bases between. In DNA form, the CDR3 reads TGTGCCAGCACTGGACACATCGCGGGGGGGGAGCTGTTTTTT. It codes for CASTGHIAGGELFF.

The chain couples TRBV28 to TRBJ1-2; D remains unclear. V shed 2 bases and J shed 7 bases, with 8 bases lying between them. The CDR3 is made up of 12 amino acids. The germline V gene encodes CDR1 MDHEN and CDR2 SYDVKM. CDR3 loop: CASSLEGGGYTF. In nucleotides, the CDR3 is TGTGCCAGCAGTTTAGAGGGCGGTGGCTACACCTTC.

The rearrangement links TRBV25-1 to TRBJ1-6, with D tentatively TRBD1 (5 bases). The V end lost 6 bases, the J end lost 10 bases, and 16 bases lay between the germline ends. In germline, CDR1 is MGHDK, CDR2 SYGVNS. The CDR3 contains 14 residues. Here the CDR3 reads CASRAGGTGSPLHF. CDR3 sequence (DNA): TGTGCCAGCAGAGCAGGAGGGACGGGCTCACCCCTCCACTTT. The full variable domain, with the rest looked up from reference TRBV25-1 and TRBJ1-6, is EADIYQTPRYLVIGTGKKITLECSQTMGHDKMYWYQQDPGMELHLIHYSYGVNSTEKGDLSSESTVSRIRTEHFPLTLESARPSHTSQYLCASRAGGTGSPLHFGNGTRLTVT.

This chain connects TRBV5-4 to TRBJ1-3, with 7 nucleotides matching TRBD1. The CDR3 runs to 16 residues. With V trimmed by 5 bases and J by 0 bases, 8 bases remained unmatched. Per the germline V gene, CDR1 is SGHNT and CDR2 is YYREEE (reference sequence). The CDR3 sequence is CASRPGTVHSGNTIYF. The DNA for the CDR3 is TGTGCCAGCAGACCCGGGACAGTTCACTCTGGAAACACCATATATTTT.

The chain combines TRBV30 with TRBJ1-6; unclear D gene. The germline V gene encodes CDR1 GTSNPN and CDR2 SVGIG (reference sequence). The CDR3 is 11 amino acids. Trimming left V 0 bases short and J 15 bases short, with 9 bases between. The CDR3 DNA follows: TGTGCCTGGAGTGTACGGGAAGACCTCCACTTT. This gives the protein CAWSVREDLHF.

This clone was observed a handful of times. J is TRBJ1-1 and V is TRBV15; TRBD1 aligns across 8 bases. The CDR3 is made up of 14 amino acids. The germline CDR1 and CDR2 sequences are LNHNV and YYDKDF (reference sequence). Losses at the gene ends were 1 base for V and 8 bases for J; bases not matched to a gene: 6. Written as DNA, the CDR3 is TGTGCCACCAGCAGAGGACAAGGACAGGGCGAAGCTTTCTTT. Translated, it gives CATSRGQGQGEAFF.

The chain links TRBV9 to TRBJ2-7; tentatively, D is TRBD2 (6 bases). The V gene lost 0 bases and the J gene lost 6 bases, with 13 bases spanning the gap. Germline V gene sequence: CDR1 SGDLS, CDR2 YYNGEE. This CDR3 is 14 amino acids long. The chain's CDR3 is CASSVGGTSPEQYF. CDR3 nucleotide sequence: TGTGCCAGCAGCGTAGGCGGGACCTCGCCCGAGCAGTACTTC.

The rearrangement joins TRBV2 to TRBJ2-5; no clear D. Per germline, CDR1 SNHLY and CDR2 FYNNEI. Trimming cost V 6 bases and J 5 bases, with 10 bases left between them. This CDR3 has 12 amino acids. The CDR3 bases are TGTGCCAGCAGATCGAACGGGGAGACCCAGTACTTC. Translating gives CASRSNGETQYF.

V gene TRBV15 combines with J gene TRBJ1-4; D might be TRBD1 (5 bases). The V gene lost 0 bases and the J gene lost 6 bases, with 8 bases spanning the gap. The germline V gene encodes CDR1 LNHNV and CDR2 YYDKDF (reference sequence). The CDR3 runs to 14 residues. The CDR3 nucleotides read TGTGCCACCAGCAGAGAAGGGACTGATGAAAAACTGTTTTTT. As protein: CATSREGTDEKLFF.

This sequence joins TRBV5-4 and TRBJ2-3; 9 bases line up with TRBD2. The germline CDR1 and CDR2 sequences are SGHNT and YYREEE (reference sequence). Losses at the gene ends were 2 bases for V and 3 bases for J; bases not matched to a gene: 4. This CDR3 comprises 15 residues. The CDR3 spells CASSFGGGGTDTQYF. The CDR3 DNA sequence: TGTGCCAGCAGCTTCGGCGGGGGGGGGACAGATACGCAGTATTTT.

The chain uses TRBV4-2 and TRBJ2-3; D not resolved. The germline V gene has CDR1 LGHNA and CDR2 YNFKEQ. The CDR3 runs to 13 residues. V was trimmed by 2 bases and J by 8 bases, leaving 11 bases between them. CDR3 coding DNA: TGTGCCAGCAGCCAAAAGGCCGCAGGTACGCAGTATTTT. Protein: CASSQKAAGTQYF.

The chain couples TRBV5-1 to TRBJ2-5; D gene uncertain. CDR3 length: 14 amino acids. Trimming left V 10 bases short and J 1 base short, with 17 bases between. Germline lookup yields CDR1 SGHRS and CDR2 YFSETQ. The CDR3 nucleotides read TGCGCCTCCTCACTCGAGCCGAGCCAAGAGACCCAGTACTTC. It is translated as CASSLEPSQETQYF.